This T cell receptor (beta chain) was retrieved from a study of blood T cells in healthy people across ages. This clonotype was picked up a small number of times. Primed by a sample-barcoded 5' primer and a J-beta primer mix, a second PCR proceeded for about 6 to 12 cycles. TCRdb passed the 5' RACE reads through MiXCR, listing each CDR3 protein once. The sample includes around 500,000 distinct CDR3 sequences, about a quarter of them seen just once. The same data also contributed to another study, on T cells of mothers and their children.

The specimen sequenced was blood. This TCR came from a boy aged 2 to 10 in good health.

CDR3 sequence: CASSEWSYDGYTF. The DNA for the CDR3 is TGTGCCAGCAGTGAATGGTCGTACGATGGCTACACCTTC. The V call is TRBV25-1, the J call TRBJ1-2; D uncertain. Trimming stripped 1 base from V and 6 bases from J, with 9 bases between. The CDR3 consists of 13 residues. Germline values: CDR1 MGHDK, CDR2 SYGVNS.